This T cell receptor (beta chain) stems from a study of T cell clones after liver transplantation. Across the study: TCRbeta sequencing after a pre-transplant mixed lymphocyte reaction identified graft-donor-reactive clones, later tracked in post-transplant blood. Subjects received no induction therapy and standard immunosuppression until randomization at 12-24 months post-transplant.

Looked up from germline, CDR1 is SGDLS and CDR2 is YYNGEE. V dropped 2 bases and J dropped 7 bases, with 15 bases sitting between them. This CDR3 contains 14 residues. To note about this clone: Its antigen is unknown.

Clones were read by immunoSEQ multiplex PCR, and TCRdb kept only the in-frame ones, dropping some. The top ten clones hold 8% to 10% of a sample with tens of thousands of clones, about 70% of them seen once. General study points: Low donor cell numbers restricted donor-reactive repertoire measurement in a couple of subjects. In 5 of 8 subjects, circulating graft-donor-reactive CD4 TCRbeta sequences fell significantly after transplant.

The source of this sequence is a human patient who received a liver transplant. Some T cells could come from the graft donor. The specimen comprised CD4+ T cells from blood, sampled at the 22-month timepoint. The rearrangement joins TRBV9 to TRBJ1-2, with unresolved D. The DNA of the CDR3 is TGTGCCAGCAGCGTCACGGATTACGACTTTGGCTACACCTTC. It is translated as CASSVTDYDFGYTF.